What follows is one T cell receptor (beta chain) and its context. Its antigen is not known. Data came from immunoSEQ multiplex PCR; TCRdb stores just in-frame clones and leaves some out. The sample comprises some 81,000 clones, 84% of which are singletons, and under 20% rests with the top ten. During the collection period, no donor immune events like infections were recorded. This CDR3 has 15 amino acids. CDR1 KGHSH and CDR2 LQKENI come from the germline V gene. Trimming cost V 3 bases and J 1 base, with 12 bases left between them. These data come from a study of identifying expanded T cells in peripheral blood. Findings and limits, study-wide: Across healthy donors, higher total template counts meant significantly greater roughly two-week count variance.

Input material: blood. This clonotype originated in a person between 18 and 75 years old in good health. This chain joins TRBV18 and TRBJ1-1; D is unresolved. CDR3 coding DNA: TGTGCCAGCTCACCCCCAGTAGGTTGGAACACTGAAGCTTTCTTT. Translated, it gives CASSPPVGWNTEAFF.